The 3 T cell receptor beta chains below were found in one sample sequenced in a study of cytomegalovirus exposure and HLA in healthy donors. Clones were sequenced by immunoSEQ multiplex PCR, and TCRdb holds only the in-frame ones, with some missing. This sample carries about 70,000 clones, roughly 92% of them seen once, and the ten largest clones take approximately 5%. The material sequenced was PBMCs. These receptors all come from a man in his late teens or twenties in good health and CMV-seropositive.

The rearrangement joins TRBV19 to TRBJ1-5, with D unresolved. V was cut by 3 bases and J by 0 bases, with 9 bases left in between. CDR3 length: 15 amino acids. The germline V gene encodes CDR1 LNHDA and CDR2 SQIVND (reference sequence). CDR3 protein: CASSIFSSSNQPQHF. The CDR3 DNA reads as TGTGCCAGTAGTATTTTTTCATCTAGCAATCAGCCCCAGCATTTT.

The chain has TRBV6-5 and TRBJ1-5; 7 nucleotides match TRBD1. The ends lost 5 bases at V and 8 bases at J; junction bases unmatched: 6. Germline V CDR1 and CDR2: MNHEY, SVGAGI. This CDR3 is 13 amino acids long. The CDR3 DNA follows: TGTGCCAGCAGTCCGACAGGGTCGGAGCCCCAGCATTTT. It encodes CASSPTGSEPQHF.

This clone was seen only once. V and J are TRBV6-6 and TRBJ1-4; a weak D match, TRBD1 (5 bases). Germline CDR1 is MNHNY and CDR2 is SVGAGI (reference sequence). Trimming cost V 7 bases and J 3 bases, with 15 bases left between them. This CDR3 contains 15 residues. The CDR3 nucleotides are TGTGCCAGCACCCGGGGGGATCTCTCTAATGAAAAACTGTTTTTT. Translated, it gives CASTRGDLSNEKLFF.